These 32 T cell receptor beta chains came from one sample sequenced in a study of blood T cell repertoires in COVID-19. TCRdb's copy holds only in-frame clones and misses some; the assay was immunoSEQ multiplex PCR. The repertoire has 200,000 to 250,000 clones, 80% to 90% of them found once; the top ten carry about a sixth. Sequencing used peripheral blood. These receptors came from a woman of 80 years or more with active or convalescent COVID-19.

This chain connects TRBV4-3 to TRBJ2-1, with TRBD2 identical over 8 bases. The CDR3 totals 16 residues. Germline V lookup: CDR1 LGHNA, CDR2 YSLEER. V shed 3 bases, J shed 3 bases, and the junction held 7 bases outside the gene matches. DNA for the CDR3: TGCGCCAGCAGCCAGGGAACTAGCGGCCTCTACAATGAGCAGTTCTTC. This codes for CASSQGTSGLYNEQFF.

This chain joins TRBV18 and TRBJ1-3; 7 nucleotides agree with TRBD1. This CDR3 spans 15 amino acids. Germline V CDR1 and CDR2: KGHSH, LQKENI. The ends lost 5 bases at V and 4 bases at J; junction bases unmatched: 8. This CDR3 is CASSTPGTVGNTIYF. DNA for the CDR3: TGTGCCAGCTCAACTCCTGGGACAGTAGGAAACACCATATATTTT.

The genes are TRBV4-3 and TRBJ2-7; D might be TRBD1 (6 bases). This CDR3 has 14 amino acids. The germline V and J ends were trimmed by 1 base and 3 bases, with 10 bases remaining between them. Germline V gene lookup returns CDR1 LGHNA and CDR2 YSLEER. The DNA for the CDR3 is TGCGCCAGCAGCCAAGCGACACAGGGCTACGAGCAGTACTTC. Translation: CASSQATQGYEQYF.

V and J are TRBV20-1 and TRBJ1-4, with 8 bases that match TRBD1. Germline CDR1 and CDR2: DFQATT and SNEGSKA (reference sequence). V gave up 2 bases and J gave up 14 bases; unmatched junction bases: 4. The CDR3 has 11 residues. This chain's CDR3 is CSARSGGKLFF. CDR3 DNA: TGCAGTGCTAGATCAGGGGGCAAGCTGTTTTTT.

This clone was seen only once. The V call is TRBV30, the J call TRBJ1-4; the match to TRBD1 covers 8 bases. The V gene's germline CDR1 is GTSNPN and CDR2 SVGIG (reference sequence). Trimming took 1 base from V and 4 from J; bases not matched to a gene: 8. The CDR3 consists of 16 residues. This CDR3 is CAWSAKQGVVNEKLFF. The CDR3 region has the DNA TGTGCCTGGAGTGCCAAACAGGGGGTGGTTAATGAAAAACTGTTTTTT.

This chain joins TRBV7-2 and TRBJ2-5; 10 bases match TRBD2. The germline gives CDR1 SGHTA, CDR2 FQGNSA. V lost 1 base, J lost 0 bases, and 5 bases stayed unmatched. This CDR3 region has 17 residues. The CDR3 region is CASSLGGLAPYQETQYF. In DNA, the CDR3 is TGTGCCAGCAGCTTAGGGGGACTAGCGCCGTACCAAGAGACCCAGTACTTC.

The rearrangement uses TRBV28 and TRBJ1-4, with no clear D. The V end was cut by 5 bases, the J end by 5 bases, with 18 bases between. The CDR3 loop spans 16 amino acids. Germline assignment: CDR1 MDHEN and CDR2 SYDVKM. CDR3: CASSRPGKQVNEKLFF. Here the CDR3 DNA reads TGTGCCAGCAGTAGACCCGGGAAACAAGTGAATGAAAAACTGTTTTTT. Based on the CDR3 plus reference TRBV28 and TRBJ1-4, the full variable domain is DVKVTQSSRYLVKRTGEKVFLECVQDMDHENMFWYRQDPGLGLRLIYFSYDVKMKEKGDIPEGYSVSREKKERFSLILESASTNQTSMYLCASSRPGKQVNEKLFFGSGTQLSVL.

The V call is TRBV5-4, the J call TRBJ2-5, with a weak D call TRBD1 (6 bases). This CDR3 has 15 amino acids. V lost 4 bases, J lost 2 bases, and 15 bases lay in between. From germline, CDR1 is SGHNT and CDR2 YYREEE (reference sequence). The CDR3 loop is CASSTRQATQETQYF. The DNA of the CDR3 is TGTGCCAGCAGCACCAGACAGGCCACTCAAGAGACCCAGTACTTC.

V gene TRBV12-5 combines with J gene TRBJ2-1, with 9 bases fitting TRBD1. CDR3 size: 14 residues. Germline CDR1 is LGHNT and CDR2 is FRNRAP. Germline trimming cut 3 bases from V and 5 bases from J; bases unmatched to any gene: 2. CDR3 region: CASGLGQGNNEQFF. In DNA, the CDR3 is TGTGCTAGTGGTTTAGGACAGGGGAACAATGAGCAGTTCTTC.

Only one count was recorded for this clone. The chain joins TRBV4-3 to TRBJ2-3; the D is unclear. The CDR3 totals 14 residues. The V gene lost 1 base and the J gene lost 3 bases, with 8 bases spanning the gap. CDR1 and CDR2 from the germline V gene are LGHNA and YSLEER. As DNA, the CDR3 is TGCGCCAGCAGCCAAGTCGGTCGGACAGATACGCAGTATTTT. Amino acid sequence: CASSQVGRTDTQYF.

The CDR3 spells CASSFRRGGTHTDTQYF. The CDR3 bases are TGTGCCAGCAGCTTTAGGAGGGGCGGGACCCACACAGATACGCAGTATTTT. The rearrangement joins TRBV11-3 to TRBJ2-3; D is possibly TRBD2 (6 bases). The CDR3 sequence is 17 residues long. Trimming stripped 3 bases from V and 2 bases from J, with 18 bases between. Germline V lookup: CDR1 SGHNT, CDR2 YENEEA.

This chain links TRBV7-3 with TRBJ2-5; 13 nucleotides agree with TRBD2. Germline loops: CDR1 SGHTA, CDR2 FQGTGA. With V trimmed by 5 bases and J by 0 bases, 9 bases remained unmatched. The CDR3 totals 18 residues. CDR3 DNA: TGTGCCAGCAGCCCTGGGACTAGCGGGACCCTGTACCAAGAGACCCAGTACTTC. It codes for CASSPGTSGTLYQETQYF.

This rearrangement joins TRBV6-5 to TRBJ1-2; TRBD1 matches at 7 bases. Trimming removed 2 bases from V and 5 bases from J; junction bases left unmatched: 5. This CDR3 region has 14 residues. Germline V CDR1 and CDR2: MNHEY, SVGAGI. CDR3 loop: CASSYDREGYGYTF. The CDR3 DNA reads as TGTGCCAGCAGTTACGACAGGGAAGGGTATGGCTACACCTTC.

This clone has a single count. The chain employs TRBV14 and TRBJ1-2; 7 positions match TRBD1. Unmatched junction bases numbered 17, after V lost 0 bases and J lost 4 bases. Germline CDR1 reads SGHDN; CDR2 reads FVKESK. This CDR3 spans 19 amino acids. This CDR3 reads CASSQELDLRDSIRYGYTF. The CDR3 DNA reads TGTGCCAGCAGCCAAGAACTCGATCTCCGGGACAGCATACGCTATGGCTACACCTTC.

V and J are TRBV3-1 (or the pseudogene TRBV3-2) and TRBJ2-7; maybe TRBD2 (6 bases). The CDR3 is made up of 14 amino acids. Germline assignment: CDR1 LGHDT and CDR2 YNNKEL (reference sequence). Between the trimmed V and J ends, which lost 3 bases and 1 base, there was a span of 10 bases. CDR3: CASSQRDLSYEQYF. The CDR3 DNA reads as TGTGCCAGCAGCCAGCGGGACTTATCCTACGAGCAGTACTTC.

Here the CDR3 DNA reads TGCGCCAGCAGCGCCCAGGGGGGCATAACTGAAGCTTTCTTT. Translated: CASSAQGGITEAFF. The chain has TRBV5-1 and TRBJ1-1; 7 bases map to TRBD1. The CDR3 is made up of 14 amino acids. Germline V CDR1 and CDR2: SGHRS, YFSETQ. Trimming at V came to 4 bases and at J to 5 bases, leaving 8 bases not matched to a gene.

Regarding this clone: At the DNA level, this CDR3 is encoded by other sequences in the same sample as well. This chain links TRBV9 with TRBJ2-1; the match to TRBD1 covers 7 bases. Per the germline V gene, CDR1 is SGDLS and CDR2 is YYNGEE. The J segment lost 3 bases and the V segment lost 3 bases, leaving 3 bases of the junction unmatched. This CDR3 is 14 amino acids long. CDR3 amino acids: CASSARDSYNEQFF. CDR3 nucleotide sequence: TGTGCCAGCAGCGCCCGGGACAGCTACAATGAGCAGTTCTTC.

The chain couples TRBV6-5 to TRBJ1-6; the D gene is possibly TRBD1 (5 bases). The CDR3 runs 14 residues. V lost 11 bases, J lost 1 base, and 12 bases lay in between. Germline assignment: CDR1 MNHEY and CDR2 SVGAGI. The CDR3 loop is CAAGGRSYNSPLHF. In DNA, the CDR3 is TGTGCCGCGGGGGGGAGGTCCTATAATTCACCCCTCCACTTT.

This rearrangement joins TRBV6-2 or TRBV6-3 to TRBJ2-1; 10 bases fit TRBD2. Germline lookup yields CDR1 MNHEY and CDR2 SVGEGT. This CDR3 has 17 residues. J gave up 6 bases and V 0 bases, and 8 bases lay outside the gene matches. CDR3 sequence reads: CASSYSYSGGPGNEQFF. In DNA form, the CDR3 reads TGTGCCAGCAGTTACTCATATAGCGGGGGGCCGGGCAATGAGCAGTTCTTC.

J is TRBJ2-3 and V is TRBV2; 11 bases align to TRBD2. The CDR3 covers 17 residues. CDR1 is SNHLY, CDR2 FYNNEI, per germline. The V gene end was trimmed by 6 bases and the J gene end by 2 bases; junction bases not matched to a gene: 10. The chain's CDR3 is CASRMLAGGGFTDTQYF. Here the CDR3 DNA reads TGTGCCAGCAGAATGCTAGCGGGGGGCGGGTTCACAGATACGCAGTATTTT. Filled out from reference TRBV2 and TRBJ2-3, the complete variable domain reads EPEVTQTPSHQVTQMGQEVILRCVPISNHLYFYWYRQILGQKVEFLVSFYNNEISEKSEIFDDQFSVERPDGSNFTLKIRSTKLEDSAMYFCASRMLAGGGFTDTQYFGPGTRLTVL.

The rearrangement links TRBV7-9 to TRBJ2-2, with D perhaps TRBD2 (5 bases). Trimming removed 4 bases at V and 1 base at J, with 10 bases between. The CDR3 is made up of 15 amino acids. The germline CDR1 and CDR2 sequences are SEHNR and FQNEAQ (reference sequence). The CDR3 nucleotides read TGTGCCAGCAGCTCAAGGGCGGGGAACACCGGGGAGCTGTTTTTT. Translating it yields CASSSRAGNTGELFF.

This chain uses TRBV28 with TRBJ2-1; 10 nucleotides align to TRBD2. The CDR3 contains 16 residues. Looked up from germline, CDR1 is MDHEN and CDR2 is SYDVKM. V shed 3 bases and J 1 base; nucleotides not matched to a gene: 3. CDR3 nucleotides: TGTGCCAGCAGTTTCCTTAGCGGGGGGTCCTACAATGAGCAGTTCTTC. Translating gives CASSFLSGGSYNEQFF. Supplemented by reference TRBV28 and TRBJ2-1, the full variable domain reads DVKVTQSSRYLVKRTGEKVFLECVQDMDHENMFWYRQDPGLGLRLIYFSYDVKMKEKGDIPEGYSVSREKKERFSLILESASTNQTSMYLCASSFLSGGSYNEQFFGPGTRLTVL.

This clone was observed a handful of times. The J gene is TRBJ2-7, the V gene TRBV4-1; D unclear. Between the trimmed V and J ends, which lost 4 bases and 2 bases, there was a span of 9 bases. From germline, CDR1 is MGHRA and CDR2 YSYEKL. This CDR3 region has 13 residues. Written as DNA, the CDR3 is TGCGCCAGCAGCCGATCTCCTACCTACGAGCAGTACTTC. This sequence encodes CASSRSPTYEQYF.

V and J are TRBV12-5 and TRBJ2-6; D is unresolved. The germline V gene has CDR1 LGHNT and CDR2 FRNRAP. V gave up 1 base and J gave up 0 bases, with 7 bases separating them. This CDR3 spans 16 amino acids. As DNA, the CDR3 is TGTGCTAGTGGTTTGGCCTCCAGCTCTGGGGCCAACGTCCTGACTTTC. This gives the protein CASGLASSSGANVLTF. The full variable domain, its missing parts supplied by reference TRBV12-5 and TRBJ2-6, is DARVTQTPRHKVTEMGQEVTMRCQPILGHNTVFWYRQTMMQGLELLAYFRNRAPLDDSGMPKDRFSAEMPDATLATLKIQPSEPRDSAVYFCASGLASSSGANVLTFGAGSRLTVL.

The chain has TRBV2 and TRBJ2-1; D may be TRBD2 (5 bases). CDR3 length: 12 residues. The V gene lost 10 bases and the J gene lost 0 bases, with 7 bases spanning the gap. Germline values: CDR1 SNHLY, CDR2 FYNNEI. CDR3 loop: CATEGSYNEQFF. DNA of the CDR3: TGTGCCACCGAGGGCTCCTACAATGAGCAGTTCTTC.

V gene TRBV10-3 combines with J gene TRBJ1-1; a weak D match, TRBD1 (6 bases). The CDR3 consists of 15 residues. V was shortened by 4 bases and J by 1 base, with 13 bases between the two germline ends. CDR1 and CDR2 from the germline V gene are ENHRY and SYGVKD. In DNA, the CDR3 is TGTGCCATCAGTGCCACTGCCAGGGGGAACACTGAAGCTTTCTTT. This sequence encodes CAISATARGNTEAFF.

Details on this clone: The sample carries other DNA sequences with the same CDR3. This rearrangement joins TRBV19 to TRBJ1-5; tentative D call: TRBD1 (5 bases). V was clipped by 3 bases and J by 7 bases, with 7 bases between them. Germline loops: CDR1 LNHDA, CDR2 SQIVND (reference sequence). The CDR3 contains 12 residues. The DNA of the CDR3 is TGTGCCAGTAGTATCGCAGGGCAGCCCCAGCATTTT. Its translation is CASSIAGQPQHF.

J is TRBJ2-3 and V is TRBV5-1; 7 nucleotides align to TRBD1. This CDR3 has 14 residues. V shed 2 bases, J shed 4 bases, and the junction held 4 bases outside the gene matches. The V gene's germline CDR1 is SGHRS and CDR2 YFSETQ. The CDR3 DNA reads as TGCGCCAGCAGCTTTTCAGGGGGAGCAGATACGCAGTATTTT. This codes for CASSFSGGADTQYF.

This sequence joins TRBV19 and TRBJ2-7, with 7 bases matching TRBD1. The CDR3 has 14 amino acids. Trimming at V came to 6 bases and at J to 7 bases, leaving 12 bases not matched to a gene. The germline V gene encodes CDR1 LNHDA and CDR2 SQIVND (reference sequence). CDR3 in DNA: TGTGCCAGTAGACCAGGGGGACGCGTTTGGGAGCAGTACTTC. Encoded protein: CASRPGGRVWEQYF.

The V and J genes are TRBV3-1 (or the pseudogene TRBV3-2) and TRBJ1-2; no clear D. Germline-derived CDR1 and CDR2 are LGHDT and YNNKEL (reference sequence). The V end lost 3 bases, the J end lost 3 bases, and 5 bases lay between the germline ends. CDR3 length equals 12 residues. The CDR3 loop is CASSQSDYGYTF. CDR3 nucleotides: TGTGCCAGCAGCCAGTCCGACTATGGCTACACCTTC.

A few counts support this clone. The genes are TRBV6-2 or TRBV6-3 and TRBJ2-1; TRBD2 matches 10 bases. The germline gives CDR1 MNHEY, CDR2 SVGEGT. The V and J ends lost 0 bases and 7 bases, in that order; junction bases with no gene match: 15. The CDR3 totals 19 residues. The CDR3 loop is CASSYSKTSGNLGVNEQFF. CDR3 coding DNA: TGTGCCAGCAGTTACTCGAAAACTAGCGGGAACCTGGGGGTAAATGAGCAGTTCTTC.

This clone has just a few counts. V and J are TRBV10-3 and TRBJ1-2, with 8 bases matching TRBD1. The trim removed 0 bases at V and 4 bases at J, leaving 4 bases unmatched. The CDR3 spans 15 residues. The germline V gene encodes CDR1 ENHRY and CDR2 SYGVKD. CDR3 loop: CAISESAGGSYGYTF. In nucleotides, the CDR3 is TGTGCCATCAGTGAGTCGGCAGGGGGCAGCTATGGCTACACCTTC.